These 10 T cell receptor beta chains came from one sample sequenced in a study of blood T cell repertoires in COVID-19. Measured with immunoSEQ multiplex PCR; TCRdb has only the in-frame clones, and not every one. The data contain around 180,000 clones, 81% of them singletons. The specimen sequenced was peripheral blood. The origin of the receptors is an elderly woman with COVID-19, enrolled during active disease.

The V call is TRBV5-6, the J call TRBJ2-5, with TRBD1 matching 10 bases. Germline loops: CDR1 SGHDT, CDR2 YYEEEE. The V gene end was trimmed by 4 bases and the J gene end by 5 bases; junction bases not matched to a gene: 8. The CDR3 extends over 15 amino acids. The chain's CDR3 is CASSPGTGVLETQYF. CDR3 sequence (DNA): TGTGCCAGCAGCCCCGGGACAGGGGTTTTGGAGACCCAGTACTTC.

The chain carries TRBV3-1 (or the pseudogene TRBV3-2) and TRBJ2-1; D perhaps matches TRBD1 (6 bases). Trimming pared 0 bases from V and 8 bases from J, leaving 23 bases between. Germline assignment: CDR1 LGHDT and CDR2 YNNKEL (reference sequence). The CDR3 sequence is 18 residues long. CDR3 loop: CASSQDLFLGGAGDEQFF. CDR3 coding DNA: TGTGCCAGCAGCCAAGATCTTTTCTTAGGGGGAGCCGGGGATGAGCAGTTCTTC.

The DNA of the CDR3 is TGTGCCAGCAGCGTAGCGGCGGGACAGGGAGGGAGCATTCAGTACTTC. Encoded protein: CASSVAAGQGGSIQYF. This chain joins TRBV9 and TRBJ2-4, with 9 positions matching TRBD1. The CDR3 sequence is 16 residues long. The germline gives CDR1 SGDLS, CDR2 YYNGEE. V lost 0 bases and J lost 9; bases outside the gene matches: 10.

The rearrangement joins TRBV18 to TRBJ2-5; D may be TRBD1 (5 bases). Germline V gene sequence: CDR1 KGHSH, CDR2 LQKENI. Trimming took 3 bases from V and 1 from J, leaving 12 bases between them. The CDR3 is 15 amino acids. CDR3 DNA sequence: TGTGCCAGCTCACCCCAGGGTCGGATCCAAGAGACCCAGTACTTC. Its translation is CASSPQGRIQETQYF.

This chain uses TRBV27 with TRBJ2-7; 7 bases are shared with TRBD2. The V gene's germline CDR1 is MNHEY and CDR2 SMNVEV (reference sequence). V shed 8 bases, J shed 6 bases, and the junction held 10 bases outside the gene matches. CDR3 size: 13 residues. The CDR3 loop reads CASRPWEGFEQYF. For the CDR3, the DNA is TGTGCCAGCCGACCCTGGGAGGGGTTCGAGCAGTACTTC.

The chain uses TRBV30 and TRBJ2-7, with 8 bases fitting TRBD2. The V and J ends lost 0 bases and 0 bases, in that order; junction bases with no gene match: 1. CDR1 is GTSNPN and CDR2 is SVGIG in the germline V gene (reference sequence). This CDR3 comprises 14 residues. The CDR3 loop reads CAWSVTSGSYEQYF. For the CDR3, the DNA is TGTGCCTGGAGTGTAACTAGCGGCTCCTACGAGCAGTACTTC.

The V gene is TRBV7-8, the J gene TRBJ2-7, with 13 bases lining up with TRBD2. Unmatched junction bases numbered 10, after V lost 0 bases and J lost 5 bases. The CDR3 loop spans 18 amino acids. Looked up from germline, CDR1 is SGHVS and CDR2 is FQNEAQ. CDR3 DNA: TGTGCCAGCAGCTTAGCGCGACTAGCGGGAGGCCCCACGGACGAGCAGTACTTC. It codes for CASSLARLAGGPTDEQYF.

In regard to this clone: Other DNA sequences within the sample encode an identical CDR3. The chain has TRBV27 and TRBJ2-1; the D gene is possibly TRBD1 (5 bases). With 2 bases removed from V and 0 bases from J, the gap between germline ends came to 5 bases. Germline CDR1 reads MNHEY; CDR2 reads SMNVEV (reference sequence). The CDR3 consists of 14 residues. CDR3 region: CASSLQGSYNEQFF. The CDR3 region has the DNA TGTGCCAGCAGTTTACAGGGCTCCTACAATGAGCAGTTCTTC.

The chain links TRBV2 to TRBJ1-2; unclear D gene. The CDR3 is 13 residues long. The V gene lost 5 bases and the J gene lost 4 bases, with 11 bases spanning the gap. The germline gives CDR1 SNHLY, CDR2 FYNNEI. CDR3 loop: CASSPTQSYGYTF. CDR3 in DNA: TGTGCCAGCAGTCCTACCCAATCCTATGGCTACACCTTC.

The gene calls are TRBV6-5 and TRBJ1-2; 8 positions agree with TRBD1. The CDR3 is made up of 13 amino acids. Germline CDR1 MNHEY, CDR2 SVGAGI. With 6 bases clipped from V and 8 bases from J, the junction kept 8 bases outside the gene matches. The chain's CDR3 is CASRGQASGGYTF. CDR3 sequence (DNA): TGTGCCAGCAGGGGACAGGCCTCTGGGGGCTACACCTTC.